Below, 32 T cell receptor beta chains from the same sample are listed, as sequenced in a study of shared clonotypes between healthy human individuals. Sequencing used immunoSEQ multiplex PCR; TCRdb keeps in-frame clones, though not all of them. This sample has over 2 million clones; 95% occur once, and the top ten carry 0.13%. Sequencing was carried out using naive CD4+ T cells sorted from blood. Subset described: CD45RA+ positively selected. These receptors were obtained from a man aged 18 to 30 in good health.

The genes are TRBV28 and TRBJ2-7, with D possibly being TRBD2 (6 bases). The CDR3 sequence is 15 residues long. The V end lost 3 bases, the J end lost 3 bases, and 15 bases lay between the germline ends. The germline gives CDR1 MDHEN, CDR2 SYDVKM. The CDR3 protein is CASSFGGGGLYEQYF. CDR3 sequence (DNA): TGTGCCAGCAGTTTCGGGGGAGGAGGGCTCTACGAGCAGTACTTC.

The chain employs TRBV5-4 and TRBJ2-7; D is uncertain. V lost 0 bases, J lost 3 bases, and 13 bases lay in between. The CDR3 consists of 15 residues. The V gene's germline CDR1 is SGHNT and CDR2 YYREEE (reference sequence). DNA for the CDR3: TGTGCCAGCAGCTTGGGGGCGCAGGATGTCTACGAGCAGTACTTC. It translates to CASSLGAQDVYEQYF.

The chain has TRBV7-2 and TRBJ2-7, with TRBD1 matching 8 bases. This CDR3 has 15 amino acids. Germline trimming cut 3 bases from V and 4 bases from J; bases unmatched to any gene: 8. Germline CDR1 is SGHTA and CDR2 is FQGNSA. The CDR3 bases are TGTGCCAGCAGCTTCTCGGCAGGGGGCTCTTACGAGCAGTACTTC. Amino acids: CASSFSAGGSYEQYF.

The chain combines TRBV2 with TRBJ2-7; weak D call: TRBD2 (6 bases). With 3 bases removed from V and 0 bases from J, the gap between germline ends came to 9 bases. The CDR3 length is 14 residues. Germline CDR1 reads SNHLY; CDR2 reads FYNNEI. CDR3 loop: CASSEIADSYEQYF. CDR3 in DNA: TGTGCCAGCAGTGAGATAGCGGACTCCTACGAGCAGTACTTC.

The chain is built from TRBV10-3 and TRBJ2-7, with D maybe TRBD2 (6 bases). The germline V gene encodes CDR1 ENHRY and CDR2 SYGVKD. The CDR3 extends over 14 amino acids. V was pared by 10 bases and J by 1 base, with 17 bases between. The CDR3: CATGGLPPSYEQYF. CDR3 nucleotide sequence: TGTGCCACCGGGGGTCTCCCTCCTTCCTACGAGCAGTACTTC.

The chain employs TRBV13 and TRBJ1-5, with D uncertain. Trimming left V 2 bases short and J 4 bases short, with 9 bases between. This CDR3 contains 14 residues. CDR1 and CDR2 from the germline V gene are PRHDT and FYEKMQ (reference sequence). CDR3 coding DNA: TGTGCCAGCAGCTTACACCCCCAAAATCAGCCCCAGCATTTT. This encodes CASSLHPQNQPQHF.

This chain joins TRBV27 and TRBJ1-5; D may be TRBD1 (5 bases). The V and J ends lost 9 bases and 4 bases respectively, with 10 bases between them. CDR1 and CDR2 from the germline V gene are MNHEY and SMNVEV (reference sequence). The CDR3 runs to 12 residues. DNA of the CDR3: TGTGCCAGTACAACAGGTAATCAGCCCCAGCATTTT. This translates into CASTTGNQPQHF.

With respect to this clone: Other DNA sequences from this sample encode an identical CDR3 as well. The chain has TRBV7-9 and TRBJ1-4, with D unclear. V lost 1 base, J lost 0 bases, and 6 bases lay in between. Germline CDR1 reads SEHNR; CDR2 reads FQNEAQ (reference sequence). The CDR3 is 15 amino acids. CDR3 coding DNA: TGTGCCAGCAGCTTAGACGGGGCAACTAATGAAAAACTGTTTTTT. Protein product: CASSLDGATNEKLFF.

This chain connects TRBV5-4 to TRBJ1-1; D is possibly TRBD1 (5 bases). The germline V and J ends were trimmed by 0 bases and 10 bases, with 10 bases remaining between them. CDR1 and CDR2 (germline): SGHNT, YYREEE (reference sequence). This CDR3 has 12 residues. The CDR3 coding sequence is TGTGCCAGCAGCTTGGTGGGTCAGGGAGCTTTCTTT. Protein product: CASSLVGQGAFF.

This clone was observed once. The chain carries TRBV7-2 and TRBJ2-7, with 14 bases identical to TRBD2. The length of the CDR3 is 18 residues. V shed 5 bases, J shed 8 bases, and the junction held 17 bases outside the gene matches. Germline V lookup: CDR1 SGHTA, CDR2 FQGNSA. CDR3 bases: TGTGCCAGCAGCCCAAACCGATCCCCCGGGACTAGCGGGAGACAGCAGTACTTC. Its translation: CASSPNRSPGTSGRQQYF.

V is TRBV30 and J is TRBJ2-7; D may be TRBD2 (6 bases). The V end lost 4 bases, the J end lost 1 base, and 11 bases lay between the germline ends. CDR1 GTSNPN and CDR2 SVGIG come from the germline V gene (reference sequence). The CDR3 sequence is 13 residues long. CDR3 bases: TGTGCCTGGAATCGAGGGACTTCCTACGAGCAGTACTTC. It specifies CAWNRGTSYEQYF.

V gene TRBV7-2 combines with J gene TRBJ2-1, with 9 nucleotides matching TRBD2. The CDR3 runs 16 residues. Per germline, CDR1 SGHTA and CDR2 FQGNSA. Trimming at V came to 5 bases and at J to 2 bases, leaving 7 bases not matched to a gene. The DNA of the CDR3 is TGTGCCAGCAGCCGAATAGCGGGAGTGCCCTACAATGAGCAGTTCTTC. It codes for CASSRIAGVPYNEQFF.

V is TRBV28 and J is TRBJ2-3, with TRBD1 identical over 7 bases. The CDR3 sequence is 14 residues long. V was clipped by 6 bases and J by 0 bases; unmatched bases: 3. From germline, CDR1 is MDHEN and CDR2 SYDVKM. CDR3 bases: TGTGCCAGCAGCCTGGGACAGAGCACAGATACGCAGTATTTT. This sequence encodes CASSLGQSTDTQYF.

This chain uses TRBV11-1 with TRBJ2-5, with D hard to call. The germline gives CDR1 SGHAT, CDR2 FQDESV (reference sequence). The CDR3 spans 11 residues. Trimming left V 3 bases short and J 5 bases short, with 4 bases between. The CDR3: CASSFMETQYF. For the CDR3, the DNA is TGTGCCAGCAGCTTTATGGAGACCCAGTACTTC.

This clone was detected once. The CDR3 protein is CASTQGQNTEAFF. CDR3 nucleotide sequence: TGTGCCAGCACCCAAGGGCAGAACACTGAAGCTTTCTTT. The chain combines TRBV7-9 with TRBJ1-1, with no clear D. Germline CDR1 reads SEHNR; CDR2 reads FQNEAQ (reference sequence). This CDR3 comprises 13 residues. Deletions cut 7 bases from V and 1 base from J, with 10 bases between.

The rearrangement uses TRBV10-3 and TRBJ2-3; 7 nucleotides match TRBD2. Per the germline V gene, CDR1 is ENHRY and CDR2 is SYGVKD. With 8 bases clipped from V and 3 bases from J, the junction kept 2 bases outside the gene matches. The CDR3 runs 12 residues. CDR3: CAIWRGTDTQYF. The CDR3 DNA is TGTGCCATCTGGCGGGGGACAGATACGCAGTATTTT.

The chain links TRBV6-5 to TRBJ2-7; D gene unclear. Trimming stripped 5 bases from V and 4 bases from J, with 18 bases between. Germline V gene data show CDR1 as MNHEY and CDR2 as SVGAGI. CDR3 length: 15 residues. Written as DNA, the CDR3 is TGTGCCAGCAGTCGACGAACAGCGTTGGATTACGAGCAGTACTTC. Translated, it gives CASSRRTALDYEQYF.

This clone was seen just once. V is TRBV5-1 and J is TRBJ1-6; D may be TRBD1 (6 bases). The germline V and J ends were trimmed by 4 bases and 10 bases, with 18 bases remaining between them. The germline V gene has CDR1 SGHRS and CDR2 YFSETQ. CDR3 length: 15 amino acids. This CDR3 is CASSPGSGVGSPLHF. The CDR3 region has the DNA TGCGCCAGCAGCCCGGGGTCAGGGGTTGGCTCACCCCTCCACTTT.

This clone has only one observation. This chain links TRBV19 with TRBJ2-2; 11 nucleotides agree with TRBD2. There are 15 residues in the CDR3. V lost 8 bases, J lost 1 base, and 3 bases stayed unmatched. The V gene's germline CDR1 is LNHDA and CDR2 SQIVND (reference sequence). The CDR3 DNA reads TGTGCCAGTCGACTAGCGGGGATGAACACCGGGGAGCTGTTTTTT. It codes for CASRLAGMNTGELFF.

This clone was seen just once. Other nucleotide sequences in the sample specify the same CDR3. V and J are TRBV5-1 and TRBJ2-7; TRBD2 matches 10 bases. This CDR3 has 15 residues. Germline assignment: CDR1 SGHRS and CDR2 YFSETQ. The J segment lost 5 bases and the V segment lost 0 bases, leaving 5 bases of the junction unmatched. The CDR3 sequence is CASSLGLAGIDEQYF. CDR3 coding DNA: TGCGCCAGCAGCTTGGGACTAGCGGGCATCGACGAGCAGTACTTC.

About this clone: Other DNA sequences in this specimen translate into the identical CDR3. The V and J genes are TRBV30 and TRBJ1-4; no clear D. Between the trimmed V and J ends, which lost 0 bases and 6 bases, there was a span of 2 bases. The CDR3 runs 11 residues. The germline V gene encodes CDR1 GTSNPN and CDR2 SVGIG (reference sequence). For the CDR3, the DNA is TGTGCCTGGAGTGTGGATGAAAAACTGTTTTTT. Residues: CAWSVDEKLFF.

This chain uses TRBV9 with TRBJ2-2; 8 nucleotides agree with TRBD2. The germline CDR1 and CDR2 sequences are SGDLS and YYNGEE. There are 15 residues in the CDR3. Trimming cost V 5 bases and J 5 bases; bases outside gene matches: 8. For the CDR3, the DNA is TGTGCCAGCAGTACTAGCGGAGCCCTGACCGGGGAGCTGTTTTTT. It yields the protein CASSTSGALTGELFF.

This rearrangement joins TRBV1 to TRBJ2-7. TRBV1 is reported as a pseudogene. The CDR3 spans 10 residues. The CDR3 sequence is CTSIPEEQYF. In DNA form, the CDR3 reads TGCACCAGCATCCCGGAAGAGCAGTACTTC.

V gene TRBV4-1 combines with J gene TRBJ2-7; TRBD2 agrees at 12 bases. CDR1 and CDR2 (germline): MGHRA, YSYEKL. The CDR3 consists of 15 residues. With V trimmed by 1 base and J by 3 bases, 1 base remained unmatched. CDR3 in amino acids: CASSQATSGSYEQYF. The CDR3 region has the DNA TGCGCCAGCAGCCAAGCGACTAGCGGGAGCTACGAGCAGTACTTC.

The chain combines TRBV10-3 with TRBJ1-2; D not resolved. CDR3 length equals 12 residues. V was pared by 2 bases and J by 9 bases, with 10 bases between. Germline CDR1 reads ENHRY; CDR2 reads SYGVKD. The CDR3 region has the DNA TGTGCCATCAGTGAGGAGCCAATAAGCTACACCTTC. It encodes CAISEEPISYTF.

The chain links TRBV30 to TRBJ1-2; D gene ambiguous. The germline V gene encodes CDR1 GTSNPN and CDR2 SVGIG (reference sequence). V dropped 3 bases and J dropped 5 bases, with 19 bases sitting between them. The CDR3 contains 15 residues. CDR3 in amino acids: CAWSLDFVGGYGYTF. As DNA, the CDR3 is TGTGCCTGGAGCCTCGATTTTGTTGGAGGATATGGCTACACCTTC. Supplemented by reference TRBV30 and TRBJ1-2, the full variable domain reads SQTIHQWPATLVQPVGSPLSLECTVEGTSNPNLYWYRQAAGRGLQLLFYSVGIGQISSEVPQNLSASRPQDRQFILSSKKLLLSDSGFYLCAWSLDFVGGYGYTFGSGTRLTVV.

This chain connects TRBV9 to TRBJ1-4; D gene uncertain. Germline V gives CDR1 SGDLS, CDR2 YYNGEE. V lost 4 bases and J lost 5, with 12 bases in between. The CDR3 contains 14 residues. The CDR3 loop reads CASSPYRQNEKLFF. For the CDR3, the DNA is TGTGCCAGCAGCCCTTACAGACAAAATGAAAAACTGTTTTTT.

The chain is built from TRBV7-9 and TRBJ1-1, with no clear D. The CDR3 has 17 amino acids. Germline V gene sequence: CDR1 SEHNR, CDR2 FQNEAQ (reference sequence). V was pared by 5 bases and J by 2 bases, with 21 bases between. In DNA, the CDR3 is TGTGCCAGCAGCGTGCCGGGAGCCCAAGGACCAAACACTGAAGCTTTCTTT. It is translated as CASSVPGAQGPNTEAFF.

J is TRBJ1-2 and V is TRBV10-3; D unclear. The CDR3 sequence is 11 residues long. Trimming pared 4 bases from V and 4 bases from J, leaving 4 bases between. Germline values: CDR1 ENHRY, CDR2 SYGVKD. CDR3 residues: CAISVAYGYTF. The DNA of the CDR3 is TGTGCCATCAGTGTTGCCTATGGCTACACCTTC.

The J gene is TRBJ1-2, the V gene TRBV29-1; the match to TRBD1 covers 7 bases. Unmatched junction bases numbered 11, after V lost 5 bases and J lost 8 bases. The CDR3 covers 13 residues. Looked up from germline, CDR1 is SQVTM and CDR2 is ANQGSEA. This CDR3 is CSVPDRARGGYTF. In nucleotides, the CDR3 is TGCAGCGTTCCTGACAGGGCTAGGGGAGGCTACACCTTC.

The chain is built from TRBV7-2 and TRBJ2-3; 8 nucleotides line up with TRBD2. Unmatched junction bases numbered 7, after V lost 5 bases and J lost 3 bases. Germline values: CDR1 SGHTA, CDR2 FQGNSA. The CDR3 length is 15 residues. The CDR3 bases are TGTGCCAGCAGCCCCCGGGCGGGAGGAACAGATACGCAGTATTTT. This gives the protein CASSPRAGGTDTQYF.

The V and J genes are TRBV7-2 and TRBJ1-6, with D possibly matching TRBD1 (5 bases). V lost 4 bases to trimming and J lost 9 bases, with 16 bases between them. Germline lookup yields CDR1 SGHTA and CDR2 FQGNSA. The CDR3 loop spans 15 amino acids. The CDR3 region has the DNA TGTGCCAGCAGCTCAATGGGGCAGGCAGGTTCACCCCTCCACTTT. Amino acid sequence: CASSSMGQAGSPLHF.